The entry below describes one T cell receptor (beta chain). Its matching antigen is unknown. This entry belongs to a study of cytomegalovirus exposure and HLA in healthy donors. CDR1 and CDR2 (germline): SNHLY, FYNNEI. V gave up 8 bases and J gave up 4 bases, with 9 bases separating them. This CDR3 contains 11 residues. Study findings and constraints: Researchers reported that a few CMV-associated chains were confirmed in vitro as CMV antigen-specific.

Primers: 60 Vbeta forward and 13 Jbeta reverse. Method: immunoSEQ multiplex PCR; TCRdb's copy keeps in-frame clones and lacks some. The table shows approximately 77,000 clones, with about 66% occurring only once. The receptor was derived from a man between 60 and 75 years old in good health and CMV-seropositive. V is TRBV2 and J is TRBJ2-7; weak D call: TRBD1 (5 bases). Source material: PBMCs. The CDR3 nucleotides read TGTGCCAGCGGGGCCATATACGAGCAGTACTTC. The encoded protein is CASGAIYEQYF.